The entry below describes one T cell receptor beta chain. The antigen is not known. Authors' analysis steps: Junction-only immunoSEQ sequences carried no quality scores, so filtering differed. The method was immunoSEQ multiplex PCR; TCRdb's version includes in-frame clones alone and lacks a portion of them. V and J calls plus clone size are reproduced from that table; the DNA served to infer D and trimming. The table has 2,500,000 or so clones, around 90% seen once. This record belongs to a study of shared clonotypes between healthy human individuals. The overall study: The cohort had two women and a few men, ages 18 to 49. Donors had three CD4 naive, three CD4 memory, two CD8 naive and one CD8 memory plate apiece. Study results and limitations: Memory subsets had estimated richness that was generally smaller than that of naive subsets.

V lost 1 base to trimming and J lost 0 bases, with 7 bases between them. Looked up from germline, CDR1 is SGHNT and CDR2 is YENEEA. The CDR3 loop spans 14 amino acids. The chain uses TRBV11-3 and TRBJ2-7; D possibly uses TRBD1 or TRBD2 (5 bases each). The sequence was obtained from a man aged 18 to 30 in good health. Some clones in this sample may be carry-over from other donors' samples. The specimen was naive CD4+ T cells from PBMCs. Regarding subset: CD45RA+ positively selected. The CDR3 spells CASSLGGTSYEQYF. The DNA for the CDR3 is TGTGCCAGCAGCTTAGGTGGGACCTCCTACGAGCAGTACTTC.